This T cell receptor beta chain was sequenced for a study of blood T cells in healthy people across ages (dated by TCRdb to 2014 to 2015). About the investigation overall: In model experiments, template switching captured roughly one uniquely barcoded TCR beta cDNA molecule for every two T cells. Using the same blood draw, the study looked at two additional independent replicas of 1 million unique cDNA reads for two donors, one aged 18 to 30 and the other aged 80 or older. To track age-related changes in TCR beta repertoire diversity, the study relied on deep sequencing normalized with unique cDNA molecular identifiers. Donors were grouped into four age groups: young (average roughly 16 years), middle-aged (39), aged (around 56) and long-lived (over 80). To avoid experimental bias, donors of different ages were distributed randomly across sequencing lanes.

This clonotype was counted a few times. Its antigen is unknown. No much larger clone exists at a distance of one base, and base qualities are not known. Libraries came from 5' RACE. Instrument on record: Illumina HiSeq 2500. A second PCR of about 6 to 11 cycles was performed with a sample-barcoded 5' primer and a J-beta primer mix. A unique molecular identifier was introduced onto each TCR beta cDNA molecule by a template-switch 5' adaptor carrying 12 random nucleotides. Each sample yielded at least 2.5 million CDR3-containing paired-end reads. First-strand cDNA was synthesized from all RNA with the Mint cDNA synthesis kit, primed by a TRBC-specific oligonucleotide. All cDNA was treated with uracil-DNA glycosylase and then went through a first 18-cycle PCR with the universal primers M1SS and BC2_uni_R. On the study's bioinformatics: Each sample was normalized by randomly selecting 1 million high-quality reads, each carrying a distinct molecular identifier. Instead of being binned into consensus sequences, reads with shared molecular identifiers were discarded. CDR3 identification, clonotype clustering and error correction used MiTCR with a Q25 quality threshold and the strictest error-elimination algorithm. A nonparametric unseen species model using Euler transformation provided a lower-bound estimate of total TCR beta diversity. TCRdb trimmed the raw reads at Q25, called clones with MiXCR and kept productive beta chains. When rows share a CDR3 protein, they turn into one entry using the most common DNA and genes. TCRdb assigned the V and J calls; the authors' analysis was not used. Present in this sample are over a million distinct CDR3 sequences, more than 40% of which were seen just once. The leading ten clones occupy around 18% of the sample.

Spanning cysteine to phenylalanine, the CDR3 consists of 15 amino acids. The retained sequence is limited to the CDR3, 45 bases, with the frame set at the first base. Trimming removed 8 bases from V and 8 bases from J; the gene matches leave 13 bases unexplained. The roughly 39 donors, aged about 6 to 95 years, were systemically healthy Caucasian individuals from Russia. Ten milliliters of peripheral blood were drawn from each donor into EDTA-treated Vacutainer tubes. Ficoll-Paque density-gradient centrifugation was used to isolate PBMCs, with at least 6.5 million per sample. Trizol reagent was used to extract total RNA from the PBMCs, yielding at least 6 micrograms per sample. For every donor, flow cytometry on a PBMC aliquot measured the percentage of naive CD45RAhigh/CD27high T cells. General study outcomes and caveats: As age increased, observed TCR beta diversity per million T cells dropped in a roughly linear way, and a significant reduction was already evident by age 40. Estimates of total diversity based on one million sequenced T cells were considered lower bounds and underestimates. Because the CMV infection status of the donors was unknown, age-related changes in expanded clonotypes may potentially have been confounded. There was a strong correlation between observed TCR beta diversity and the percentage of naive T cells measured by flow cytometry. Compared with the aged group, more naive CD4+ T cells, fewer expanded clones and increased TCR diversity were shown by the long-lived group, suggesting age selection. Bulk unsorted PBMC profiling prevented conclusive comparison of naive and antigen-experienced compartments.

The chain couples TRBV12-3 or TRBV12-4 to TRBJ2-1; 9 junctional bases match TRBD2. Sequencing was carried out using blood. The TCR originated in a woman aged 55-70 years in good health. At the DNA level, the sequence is TGTGCCAGCCAAGGGGCGGGAGGGACGATCGATGAGCAGTTCTTC. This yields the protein CASQGAGGTIDEQFF.